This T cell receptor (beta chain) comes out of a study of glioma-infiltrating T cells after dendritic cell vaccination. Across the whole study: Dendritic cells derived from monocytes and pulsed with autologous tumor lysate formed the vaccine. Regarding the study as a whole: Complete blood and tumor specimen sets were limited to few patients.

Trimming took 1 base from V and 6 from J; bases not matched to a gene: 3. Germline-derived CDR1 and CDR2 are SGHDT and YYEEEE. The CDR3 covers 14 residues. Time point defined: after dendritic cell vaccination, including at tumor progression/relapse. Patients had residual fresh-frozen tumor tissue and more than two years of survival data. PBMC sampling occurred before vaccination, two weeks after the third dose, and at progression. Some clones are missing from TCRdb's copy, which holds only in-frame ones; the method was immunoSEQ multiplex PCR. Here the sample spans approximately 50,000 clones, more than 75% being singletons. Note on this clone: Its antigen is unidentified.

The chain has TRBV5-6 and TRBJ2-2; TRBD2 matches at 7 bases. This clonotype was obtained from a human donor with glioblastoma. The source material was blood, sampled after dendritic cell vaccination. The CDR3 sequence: CASSLYGGAGELFF. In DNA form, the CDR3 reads TGTGCCAGCAGCTTGTATGGGGGGGCCGGGGAGCTGTTTTTT.